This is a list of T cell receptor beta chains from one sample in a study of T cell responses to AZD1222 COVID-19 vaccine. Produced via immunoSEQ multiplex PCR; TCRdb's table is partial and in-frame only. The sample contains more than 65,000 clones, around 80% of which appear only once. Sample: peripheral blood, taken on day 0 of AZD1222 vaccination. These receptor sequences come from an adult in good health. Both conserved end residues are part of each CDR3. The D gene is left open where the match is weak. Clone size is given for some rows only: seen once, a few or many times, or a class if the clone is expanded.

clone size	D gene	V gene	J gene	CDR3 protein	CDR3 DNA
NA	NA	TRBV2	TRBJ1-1	CASSVRTGNTEAFF	TGTGCCAGCAGTGTAAGGACGGGGAACACTGAAGCTTTCTTT
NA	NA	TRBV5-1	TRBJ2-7	CASSPSPTSPYYEQYF	TGCGCCAGCAGCCCCTCCCCCACTAGCCCTTACTACGAGCAGTACTTC
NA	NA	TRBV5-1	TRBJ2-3	CASSLDPGVFTDTQYF	TGCGCCAGCAGCTTGGATCCGGGGGTTTTCACAGATACGCAGTATTTT
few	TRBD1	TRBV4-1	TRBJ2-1	CASSQDRGSQDNEQFF	TGCGCCAGCAGCCAAGACAGGGGGTCTCAGGACAATGAGCAGTTCTTC
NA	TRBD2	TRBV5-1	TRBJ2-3	CASSPRLAPEPTDTQYF	TGCGCCAGCAGCCCGAGACTAGCCCCTGAGCCCACAGATACGCAGTATTTT
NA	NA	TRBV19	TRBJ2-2	CASCPGTTNTGELFF	TGTGCCAGCTGCCCCGGGACAACGAACACCGGGGAGCTGTTTTTT
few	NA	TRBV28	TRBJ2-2	CASSPHSPNTGELFF	TGTGCCAGCAGTCCCCACTCTCCGAACACCGGGGAGCTGTTTTTT
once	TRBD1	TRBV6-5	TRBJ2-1	CASSRGSYNEQFF	TGTGCCAGCAGCAGGGGGTCCTACAATGAGCAGTTCTTC
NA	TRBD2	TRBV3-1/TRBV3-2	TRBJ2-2	CATRLAGGNTGELFF	TGTGCCACCAGACTAGCGGGAGGGAACACCGGGGAGCTGTTTTTT
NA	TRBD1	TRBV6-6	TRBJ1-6	CASSYGGQGGSPLHF	TGTGCCAGCAGTTACGGGGGACAGGGTGGTTCACCCCTCCACTTT
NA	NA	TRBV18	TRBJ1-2	CASSQSPGGLDGYTF	TGTGCCAGCTCCCAATCCCCCGGGGGCTTAGATGGCTACACCTTC
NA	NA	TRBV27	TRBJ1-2	CASSLSKSRGEGYGYTF	TGTGCCAGCAGTTTATCGAAGTCGAGGGGGGAGGGTTATGGCTACACCTTC
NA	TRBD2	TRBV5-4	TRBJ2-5	CASSQQLGGQETQYF	TGTGCCAGCAGTCAACAGCTCGGGGGGCAAGAGACCCAGTACTTC
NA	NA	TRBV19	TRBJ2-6	CASSISRVPGANVLTF	TGTGCCAGTAGTATATCTCGAGTTCCAGGGGCCAACGTCCTGACTTTC
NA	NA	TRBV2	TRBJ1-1	CASSAGGSRNTEAFF	TGTGCCAGCAGTGCCGGGGGGAGTAGGAACACTGAAGCTTTCTTT
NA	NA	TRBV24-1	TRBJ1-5	CATSRGNQPQHF	TGTGCCACCTCTCGGGGGAATCAGCCCCAGCATTTT
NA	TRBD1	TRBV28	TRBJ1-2	CASRKPQGGDYGYTF	TGTGCCAGCAGAAAACCACAGGGGGGGGACTATGGCTACACCTTC
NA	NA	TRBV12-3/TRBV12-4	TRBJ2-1	CASSGRVEGEQFF	TGTGCCAGCAGTGGGAGAGTTGAAGGAGAGCAGTTCTTC
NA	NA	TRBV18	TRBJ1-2	CASSPPSLGVHGYTF	TGTGCCAGCTCACCACCCTCCCTTGGGGTCCATGGCTACACCTTC
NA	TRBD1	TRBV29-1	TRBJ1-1	CSVRQGLGADTEAFF	TGCAGCGTGAGACAGGGTTTGGGGGCGGACACTGAAGCTTTCTTT
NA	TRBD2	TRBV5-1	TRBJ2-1	CASQPLAGGQNEQFF	TGCGCCAGCCAACCACTAGCGGGAGGCCAAAATGAGCAGTTCTTC
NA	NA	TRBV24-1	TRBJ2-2	CATSDVYGGELFF	TGTGCCACCAGTGATGTTTATGGCGGGGAGCTGTTTTTT
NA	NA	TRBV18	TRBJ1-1	CASSPGVYMNTEAFF	TGTGCCAGCTCACCAGGGGTTTATATGAACACTGAAGCTTTCTTT
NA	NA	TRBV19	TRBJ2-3	CASRWTGVGTDTQYF	TGTGCCAGTAGGTGGACGGGAGTGGGCACAGATACGCAGTATTTT